One sample yielded the 17 T cell receptor beta chains listed below, sequenced in a study of patients and donors after allogeneic stem cell transplantation. TCRdb itself ran the RT-PCR reads through MiXCR, one entry per CDR3 protein. Of about 960,000 distinct CDR3 sequences in the sample, more than 15% are singletons; the top ten hold about 6%. The sample was blood, either unsorted or a sorted T cell fraction (not recorded which). The origin of the receptors is a human donor who was either an allogeneic HSCT recipient or a stem cell or donor lymphocyte infusion donor (not recorded which). It is not recorded whose cells these are; they may come from a transplant donor.

In its sample, this clonotype was seen a few times. The rearrangement uses TRBV7-9 and TRBJ2-3; D uncertain. This CDR3 is 13 amino acids long. V lost 0 bases and J 6 bases, leaving 7 bases between the germline ends. Germline loops: CDR1 SEHNR, CDR2 FQNEAQ (reference sequence). CDR3 in amino acids: CASSLAIKDTQYF. In nucleotides, the CDR3 is TGTGCCAGCAGCTTAGCGATCAAGGATACGCAGTATTTT.

This chain uses TRBV9 with TRBJ1-4; possible D gene TRBD1, 5 bases. The CDR3 length is 18 residues. Trimming pared 3 bases from V and 4 bases from J, leaving 22 bases between. The germline V gene encodes CDR1 SGDLS and CDR2 YYNGEE. The CDR3, as DNA: TGTGCCAGCAGCGCCAAGTCCAGGCCGGGACGACATAATGAAAAACTGTTTTTT. Protein product: CASSAKSRPGRHNEKLFF.

The chain combines TRBV18 with TRBJ1-4, with D tentatively TRBD1 (5 bases). Germline V CDR1 and CDR2: KGHSH, LQKENI. This CDR3 contains 18 residues. Trimming took off 2 bases at V and 2 bases at J, with 18 bases between the two ends. The CDR3 DNA is TGTGCCAGCTCACCAGGCAGTTTATCAGGGACGACTAATGAAAAACTGTTTTTT. This encodes CASSPGSLSGTTNEKLFF. The whole variable domain, remainder taken from reference TRBV18 and TRBJ1-4, is NAGVMQNPRHLVRRRGQEARLRCSPMKGHSHVYWYRQLPEEGLKFMVYLQKENIIDESGMPKERFSAEFPKEGPSILRIQQVVRGDSAAYFCASSPGSLSGTTNEKLFFGSGTQLSVL.

This clonotype came up a few times. The gene calls are TRBV3-1 and TRBJ2-4, with 9 bases aligning to TRBD1. Germline V lookup: CDR1 LGHDT, CDR2 YNNKEL (reference sequence). The CDR3 totals 15 residues. The ends lost 4 bases at V and 6 bases at J; junction bases unmatched: 7. In nucleotides, the CDR3 is TGTGCCAGCAGCCCCCAGACAGGGGGACCAAACATTCAGTACTTC. Amino acids: CASSPQTGGPNIQYF. The full variable domain, rest sourced from reference TRBV3-1 and TRBJ2-4, is DTAVSQTPKYLVTQMGNDKSIKCEQNLGHDTMYWYKQDSKKFLKIMFSYNNKELIINETVPNRFSPKSPDKAHLNLHINSLELGDSAVYFCASSPQTGGPNIQYFGAGTRLSVL.

This clonotype has only a few counts. The chain recombines TRBV5-1 with TRBJ1-1; 10 bases match TRBD1. CDR1 and CDR2 from the germline V gene are SGHRS and YFSETQ. The junction had 10 bases not matched to a gene; V was cut back by 0 bases and J by 5 bases. The CDR3 has 17 amino acids. The CDR3 region has the DNA TGCGCCAGCAGCTTGGCACTTGGGACAGGGGAACGGACTGAAGCTTTCTTT. Amino acids: CASSLALGTGERTEAFF.

The chain carries TRBV5-1 and TRBJ1-2; 10 bases are a match to TRBD1. CDR3 length equals 16 residues. V dropped 5 bases and J dropped 8; count of bases not matched to a gene: 15. Per germline, CDR1 SGHRS and CDR2 YFSETQ. CDR3 DNA sequence: TGCGCCAGCAGGGGGGGACAGGGGACACCCGGGAGCGGCTACACCTTC. Its translation is CASRGGQGTPGSGYTF.

This clonotype was seen a handful of times. The chain couples TRBV4-1 to TRBJ2-4; no clear D gene. The CDR3 totals 13 residues. The V gene's germline CDR1 is MGHRA and CDR2 YSYEKL. V was clipped by 2 bases and J by 8 bases, with 10 bases between them. The CDR3 region is CASSQWSVDIQYF. CDR3 nucleotides: TGCGCCAGCAGCCAATGGTCGGTGGACATTCAGTACTTC.

The chain couples TRBV12-3 or TRBV12-4 to TRBJ2-3; 8 bases agree with TRBD2. With 5 bases clipped from V and 2 bases from J, the junction kept 9 bases outside the gene matches. The CDR3 loop spans 16 amino acids. The CDR3, as DNA: TGTGCCAGCAGTGCCCGGACTAGCATAACCACAGATACGCAGTATTTT. Its protein is CASSARTSITTDTQYF.

This rearrangement joins TRBV20-1 to TRBJ1-1, with D hard to call. The ends were cut back, 5 bases at V and 4 bases at J, with 14 bases in the middle. This CDR3 comprises 13 residues. The V gene's germline CDR1 is DFQATT and CDR2 SNEGSKA (reference sequence). CDR3 region: CSAPDWGGTEAFF. The CDR3 coding sequence is TGCAGTGCTCCAGACTGGGGAGGCACTGAAGCTTTCTTT.

CDR3 residues: CASSSSRQGAGNTIYF. CDR3 nucleotides: TGTGCCAGCAGTTCCTCCCGCCAGGGGGCAGGAAACACCATATATTTT. The chain combines TRBV12-3 or TRBV12-4 with TRBJ1-3, with 8 bases lining up with TRBD1. V gave up 4 bases and J gave up 4 bases; unmatched junction bases: 9. CDR3 length equals 16 residues.

This clonotype was detected only a few times. This chain uses TRBV20-1 with TRBJ2-1; 10 bases line up with TRBD2. In germline, CDR1 is DFQATT, CDR2 SNEGSKA (reference sequence). The CDR3 covers 15 residues. V lost 5 bases, J lost 4 bases, and 8 bases stayed unmatched. Written as DNA, the CDR3 is TGCAGTGCTGGCCCCACTAGCGGGACTTACAATGAGCAGTTCTTC. Encoded protein: CSAGPTSGTYNEQFF.

The chain recombines TRBV12-3 or TRBV12-4 with TRBJ2-7; TRBD2 agrees at 8 bases. The CDR3 totals 15 residues. V trimming: 7 bases; J trimming: 5 bases; junction bases outside the gene matches: 13. Here the CDR3 reads CASTPGTRGRHEQYF. For the CDR3, the DNA is TGTGCCAGCACCCCTGGGACTAGAGGTCGGCACGAGCAGTACTTC.

The J gene is TRBJ2-7, the V gene TRBV3-1, with a possible D match to TRBD2 (6 bases). Trimming removed 3 bases from V and 12 bases from J, with 15 bases in between. Per germline, CDR1 LGHDT and CDR2 YNNKEL (reference sequence). This CDR3 is built from 12 residues. CDR3 in DNA: TGTGCCAGCAGCCATCCCGAGGGCGGGATGTACTTC. Translation: CASSHPEGGMYF.

The chain employs TRBV19 and TRBJ1-2, with D perhaps matching TRBD1 (5 bases). The CDR3 contains 15 residues. V dropped 5 bases and J dropped 3 bases, with 16 bases sitting between them. Germline CDR1 and CDR2: LNHDA and SQIVND (reference sequence). CDR3 sequence reads: CASSVILAGHYGYTF. The CDR3, as DNA: TGTGCCAGTAGTGTGATCCTCGCAGGGCACTATGGCTACACCTTC.

CDR3 in DNA: TGTGCCAGCAGTACGGTACGGGACAGTGAAGCTTTCTTT. Translation: CASSTVRDSEAFF. V and J are TRBV6-2 or TRBV6-3 and TRBJ1-1; 7 bases fit TRBD1. CDR1 MNHEY and CDR2 SVGEGT come from the germline V gene. This CDR3 has 13 amino acids. J lost 7 bases, V lost 5 bases, and 7 bases had no gene match.

This clonotype was detected ten times or more. The chain is built from TRBV12-3 or TRBV12-4 and TRBJ2-1; 12 bases match TRBD2. This CDR3 is 15 amino acids long. J gave up 3 bases and V 9 bases, and 6 bases lay outside the gene matches. The CDR3 sequence: CASRLAGAYYNEQFF. The CDR3 DNA reads as TGTGCCAGTAGACTAGCGGGGGCGTACTACAATGAGCAGTTCTTC.

This clonotype was found many times. V and J are TRBV12-3 or TRBV12-4 and TRBJ1-6, with TRBD1 identical over 7 bases. V lost 3 bases to trimming and J lost 14 bases; unmatched junction nucleotides: 4. The length of the CDR3 is 12 residues. DNA of the CDR3: TGTGCCAGCAGTTTGGGACAGTCAGCCCTCCACTTT. It is translated as CASSLGQSALHF.